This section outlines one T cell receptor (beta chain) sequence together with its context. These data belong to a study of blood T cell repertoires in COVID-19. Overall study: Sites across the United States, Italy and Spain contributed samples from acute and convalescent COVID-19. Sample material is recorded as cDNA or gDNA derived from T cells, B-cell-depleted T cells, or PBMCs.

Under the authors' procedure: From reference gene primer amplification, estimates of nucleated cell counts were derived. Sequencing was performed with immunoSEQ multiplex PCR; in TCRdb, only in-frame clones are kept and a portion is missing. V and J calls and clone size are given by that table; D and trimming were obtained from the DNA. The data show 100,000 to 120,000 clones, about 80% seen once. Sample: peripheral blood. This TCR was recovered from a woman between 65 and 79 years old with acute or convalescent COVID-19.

The CDR3 spells CASSLGGKGEKLFF. DNA of the CDR3: TGTGCCAGCAGCTTGGGCGGGAAAGGTGAAAAACTGTTTTTT. V is TRBV5-5 and J is TRBJ1-4; no definite D call. V was cut by 0 bases and J by 7 bases, with 10 bases left in between. In germline, CDR1 is SGHKS, CDR2 YYEKEE (reference sequence). The CDR3 runs 14 residues.